This TCR beta chain comes out of a study of T cells after yellow fever vaccination. Study-wide context: Fractions of limited cellularity were prepared by means of SMART-Seq v4 Ultra Low Input.

CDR3 length: 11 residues. V lost 7 bases, J lost 4 bases, and 10 bases lay in between. Germline V gene lookup returns CDR1 DFQATT and CDR2 SNEGSKA (reference sequence). 5'RACE template switching produced TCR cDNA carrying a universal primer site and UMIs. TCRdb processed the 5' RACE reads anew with MiXCR; each CDR3 protein has one entry. The sample includes some 500,000 distinct CDR3 sequences, approximately 15% seen only once; the top ten take roughly 13%. This clonotype showed up just a few times. The sequence derives from a man aged 25 to 45 who received the YFV17D yellow fever vaccine. This chain uses TRBV20-1 with TRBJ2-5, with D possibly being TRBD1 (5 bases). The material was PBMCs, obtained on the day of the yellow fever booster vaccination. Written as DNA, the CDR3 is TGCAGTGGACAGCTCGCAGAGACCCAGTACTTC. It translates to CSGQLAETQYF.